This T cell receptor beta chain is drawn from a study of OX40 agonist ivuxolimab in advanced cancers. Clones were sequenced by immunoSEQ multiplex PCR, and TCRdb holds only the in-frame ones, with some missing. Here the sample spans 94,000 or so clones, more than 80% being singletons. Germline V gives CDR1 LNHDA, CDR2 SQIVND (reference sequence). The CDR3 is 16 residues long. V was clipped by 1 base and J by 3 bases; unmatched bases: 5. With baseline, cycle 4 day 1, and cycle 7 day 1 as timepoints, blood was sampled. This clonotype was sampled from an adult with an advanced solid tumor such as melanoma, head and neck, liver or kidney cancer. This rearrangement joins TRBV19 to TRBJ1-2, with 10 positions matching TRBD1. The material was CD4+ or CD8+ T cells sorted from blood, obtained in a trial of the OX40 agonist ivuxolimab. CDR3 amino acids: CASSIATGTGDYGYTF. The DNA of the CDR3 is TGTGCCAGTAGTATAGCAACCGGGACAGGGGACTATGGCTACACCTTC.